This T cell receptor beta chain was profiled in a study of beta chain features in type 1 diabetes. Study summary: Patient and healthy donor groups were alike in age, gender and cell yields.

This CDR3 region has 14 residues. CDR1 and CDR2 from the germline V gene are SGHVS and FQNEAQ. Trimming cost V 5 bases and J 7 bases, with 14 bases left between them. This clone has just a few counts. Its antigen is unknown. Regarding the study as a whole: Researchers report that Type 1 diabetes patients had moderately but significantly shorter TCRB CDR3s across all four CD4+ subsets.

Purity (above 98%) was reached by all sorted populations. Reverse transcription of all isolated RNA meant that expressed TCRB transcripts were sequenced. TCRdb keeps only in-frame clones here, not all; method: immunoSEQ multiplex PCR. The sample shows a few hundred thousand clones, around 9.6% of them seen only once. The genes are TRBV7-8 and TRBJ1-4; D is unclear. This clonotype originated in a man younger than 45 with type 1 diabetes. The sequenced material came from central memory CD4+ T cells from blood. CDR3 DNA: TGTGCCAGCAGCCTAGGGAGTTTTGGTGAAAAACTGTTTTTT. This translates into CASSLGSFGEKLFF.